The clone carrying this TCR beta chain has at least ten counts. Its antigen is unidentified. The data originate from a study of identical twins. Per the germline V gene, CDR1 is PRHDT and CDR2 is FYEKMQ (reference sequence). V was pared by 5 bases and J by 2 bases, with 9 bases between. The CDR3 is made up of 14 amino acids. Study findings and constraints: Whereas memory repertoires showed no such difference, abundant cord blood beta clonotypes carried fewer insertions. Analyses of zero insertions could, in part, be confounded by invariant MAIT and iNKT cells.

TCRdb itself ran the 5' RACE reads through MiXCR, one entry per CDR3 protein. The sample holds 1.5 million to 2 million distinct CDR3 sequences, about 32% seen once. This TCR came from a newborn girl in good health. This sequence joins TRBV13 and TRBJ1-4; D is ambiguous. Sequencing was performed on cord blood. The CDR3: CASSHSQTNEKLFF. DNA for the CDR3: TGTGCCAGCAGCCACTCGCAGACTAATGAAAAACTGTTTTTT.